One and the same sample provided the 8 T cell receptor beta chains below, sequenced in a study of response to subunit inactivated influenza vaccine (dated by TCRdb to the late 2010s). The receptor library was made with RT-PCR. The instrument was an Illumina HiSeq 2500. In-frame beta chains were kept once TCRdb had trimmed the public reads at Q25 with fastp and called clones with MiXCR. Duplicate CDR3 protein sequences are folded into a single record with the most common DNA and genes. For this sample the table gives around 750,000 distinct CDR3 sequences, of which around 20% were detected only once. The ten largest clonotypes hold roughly 10% of the sample. This specimen was PBMCs from blood, taken 5 days after vaccination. The receptors come from a man aged 50-60 years who received an inactivated influenza vaccine. Donor details come from another sample of the same person, matched by shared clones.

This chain connects TRBV24-1 to TRBJ2-1; 7 bases line up with TRBD2. The CDR3 extends over 16 amino acids. Germline V CDR1 and CDR2: KGHDR, SFDVKD. The V gene end was trimmed by 0 bases and the J gene end by 4 bases; junction bases not matched to a gene: 5. In nucleotides, the CDR3 is TGTGCCACCAGTGATTTGGTAGCGGGCGTTTACAATGAGCAGTTCTTC. Translated: CATSDLVAGVYNEQFF.

This clonotype was detected a few times. V usage is TRBV29-1 and J usage is TRBJ1-5; D is ambiguous. V was trimmed by 6 bases and J by 2 bases, leaving 11 bases between them. Looked up from germline, CDR1 is SQVTM and CDR2 is ANQGSEA. The CDR3 contains 13 residues. The CDR3 DNA reads TGCAGCGTAACCGACGGGGGCAATCAGCCCCAGCATTTT. Its protein product is CSVTDGGNQPQHF. Together with reference TRBV29-1 and TRBJ1-5, the CDR3 gives the full variable domain: SAVISQKPSRDICQRGTSLTIQCQVDSQVTMMFWYRQQPGQSLTLIATANQGSEATYESGFVIDKFPISRPNLTFSTLTVSNMSPEDSSIYLCSVTDGGNQPQHFGDGTRLSIL.

This clonotype was seen at least ten times. V and J are TRBV12-3 or TRBV12-4 and TRBJ2-3, with TRBD2 as a possible D gene (6 bases). The CDR3 loop spans 16 amino acids. Trimming left V 6 bases short and J 2 bases short, with 18 bases between. CDR3 in amino acids: CASSSPEGQFTDTQYF. CDR3 in DNA: TGTGCCAGCAGCTCCCCGGAGGGGCAGTTCACAGATACGCAGTATTTT.

This clonotype was found a few times. The rearrangement uses TRBV24-1 and TRBJ2-1, with D possibly TRBD2 on 5 matching bases. CDR1 is KGHDR, CDR2 SFDVKD, per germline. With 5 bases removed from V and 5 bases from J, the gap between germline ends came to 18 bases. The CDR3 is 16 amino acids. The CDR3 DNA is TGTGCCACCAGTGGTCTAGCCGATCCCGGGGACAATGAGCAGTTCTTC. As protein: CATSGLADPGDNEQFF.

This clonotype has a count of ten or more. This chain joins TRBV4-1 and TRBJ1-1, with D unresolved. CDR1 MGHRA and CDR2 YSYEKL come from the germline V gene. V dropped 1 base and J dropped 1 base, with 10 bases sitting between them. The CDR3 runs 15 residues. CDR3 nucleotide sequence: TGCGCCAGCAGCCAAGTTTTCCCAGGGAACACTGAAGCTTTCTTT. Translated, it gives CASSQVFPGNTEAFF.

CDR3 sequence reads: CASSVGQARTDTQYF. DNA for the CDR3: TGTGCCAGCAGCGTAGGACAGGCCCGCACAGATACGCAGTATTTT. This rearrangement joins TRBV9 to TRBJ2-3; possibly TRBD1 for D (6 bases). The CDR3 contains 15 residues. V gave up 0 bases and J gave up 1 base, with 9 bases separating them. CDR1 is SGDLS and CDR2 is YYNGEE in the germline V gene.

This clonotype has more than one count but fewer than ten. This chain links TRBV5-1 with TRBJ1-1; D gene ambiguous. CDR1 and CDR2 (germline): SGHRS, YFSETQ. The ends were cut back, 2 bases at V and 7 bases at J, with 15 bases in the middle. The CDR3 totals 14 residues. CDR3 bases: TGCGCCAGCAGCTTCGGAGGTTGGCAGAATGAAGCTTTCTTT. Residues: CASSFGGWQNEAFF.

The chain joins TRBV25-1 to TRBJ2-7; TRBD1 agrees at 7 bases. The CDR3 is 14 residues long. CDR1 and CDR2 from the germline V gene are MGHDK and SYGVNS. J gave up 2 bases and V 8 bases, and 9 bases lay outside the gene matches. CDR3 sequence: CASQKSGTAYEQYF. In DNA form, the CDR3 reads TGTGCCAGCCAAAAGTCCGGGACAGCCTACGAGCAGTACTTC.